These T cell receptor beta chains were read from a single sample in a study of blood T cell repertoires in COVID-19. Measured with immunoSEQ multiplex PCR; TCRdb has only the in-frame clones, and not every one. Among over 50,000 clones listed, around 87% were seen once. Sequenced input: peripheral blood. The receptors come from a man in his fifties or sixties with active COVID-19. CDR3s include the opening cysteine and the closing phenylalanine or tryptophan. The D gene is left open where the match is weak. A row's size may be missing; if present it is once, few, many or a size class.

cdr3_aa: CASSQQGTGYGYTF
cdr3_nt: TGCGCCAGCAGCCAACAGGGTACTGGTTATGGCTACACCTTC
d_call: -
clone_size: few
j_call: TRBJ1-2
v_call: TRBV4-1

cdr3_aa: CASSQPLTPSGTDTQYF
cdr3_nt: TGTGCCAGCAGCCAACCGCTGACTCCCTCTGGCACAGATACGCAGTATTTT
d_call: -
clone_size: few
j_call: TRBJ2-3
v_call: TRBV3-1/TRBV3-2

cdr3_aa: CASSVGPGGYEQYF
cdr3_nt: TGTGCCAGCAGCGTAGGCCCAGGGGGCTACGAGCAGTACTTC
d_call: TRBD1
clone_size: once
j_call: TRBJ2-7
v_call: TRBV9

cdr3_aa: CASKRLGQSNSPLHF
cdr3_nt: TGTGCCAGCAAACGCCTGGGACAGTCAAATTCACCCCTCCACTTT
d_call: TRBD1
clone_size: -
j_call: TRBJ1-6
v_call: TRBV2

cdr3_aa: CASSLIGSGRTEAFF
cdr3_nt: TGTGCCAGCAGCTTGATCGGGTCGGGAAGGACTGAAGCTTTCTTT
d_call: -
clone_size: -
j_call: TRBJ1-1
v_call: TRBV11-2

cdr3_aa: CASSLYRDSHDYGYTF
cdr3_nt: TGTGCCAGCAGCTTATACCGGGACAGCCATGACTATGGCTACACCTTC
d_call: TRBD1
clone_size: -
j_call: TRBJ1-2
v_call: TRBV5-6

cdr3_aa: CASRQQGDEQFF
cdr3_nt: TGTGCCAGCAGGCAACAGGGCGATGAGCAGTTCTTC
d_call: -
clone_size: -
j_call: TRBJ2-1
v_call: TRBV2

cdr3_aa: CASSVDGGRGAGELFF
cdr3_nt: TGTGCCAGCAGCGTAGACGGGGGGCGAGGGGCCGGGGAGCTGTTTTTT
d_call: -
clone_size: -
j_call: TRBJ2-2
v_call: TRBV9

cdr3_aa: CASSLAPYDEKTQYF
cdr3_nt: TGCGCCAGCAGCTTGGCCCCCTACGATGAGAAGACCCAGTACTTC
d_call: -
clone_size: -
j_call: TRBJ2-5
v_call: TRBV5-1

cdr3_aa: CASSLTSTGELFF
cdr3_nt: TGTGCCAGCAGCTTAACAAGCACCGGGGAGCTGTTTTTT
d_call: -
clone_size: -
j_call: TRBJ2-2
v_call: TRBV7-6

cdr3_aa: CASSFTDSPTEAFF
cdr3_nt: TGTGCCAGCAGCTTTACGGACAGTCCCACTGAAGCTTTCTTT
d_call: -
clone_size: -
j_call: TRBJ1-1
v_call: TRBV7-9

cdr3_aa: CASRPGGSGSYEQYF
cdr3_nt: TGTGCCAGCCGCCCCGGTGGTAGCGGTTCCTACGAGCAGTACTTC
d_call: -
clone_size: -
j_call: TRBJ2-7
v_call: TRBV6-2/TRBV6-3

cdr3_aa: CASSLGGGADTQYF
cdr3_nt: TGTGCCAGCAGCTTGGGCGGGGGAGCAGATACGCAGTATTTT
d_call: TRBD2
clone_size: -
j_call: TRBJ2-3
v_call: TRBV5-6

cdr3_aa: CATGGQLNYGYTF
cdr3_nt: TGTGCCACAGGAGGGCAGCTGAACTATGGCTACACCTTC
d_call: -
clone_size: -
j_call: TRBJ1-2
v_call: TRBV7-2

cdr3_aa: CSVEGTGGRSNTEAFF
cdr3_nt: TGCAGCGTTGAAGGGACAGGGGGAAGATCTAACACTGAAGCTTTCTTT
d_call: TRBD1
clone_size: few
j_call: TRBJ1-1
v_call: TRBV29-1

cdr3_aa: CASSRGDTEAFF
cdr3_nt: TGTGCCAGCAGCCGGGGGGACACTGAAGCTTTCTTT
d_call: -
clone_size: -
j_call: TRBJ1-1
v_call: TRBV5-6

cdr3_aa: CAWSTSLNTEAFF
cdr3_nt: TGTGCCTGGAGTACATCTCTGAACACTGAAGCTTTCTTT
d_call: -
clone_size: -
j_call: TRBJ1-1
v_call: TRBV30

cdr3_aa: CASSPPRGGAPDGQYF
cdr3_nt: TGTGCCAGCAGCCCCCCTAGGGGGGGCGCCCCCGACGGGCAGTACTTC
d_call: -
clone_size: -
j_call: TRBJ2-7
v_call: TRBV7-9

cdr3_aa: CASSYAGGQETQYF
cdr3_nt: TGTGCCAGCAGTTACGCGGGAGGACAAGAGACCCAGTACTTC
d_call: TRBD2
clone_size: -
j_call: TRBJ2-5
v_call: TRBV6-2/TRBV6-3

cdr3_aa: CASSLSPGQGSNQPQHF
cdr3_nt: TGTGCCAGCAGTTTATCCCCCGGACAGGGAAGCAATCAGCCCCAGCATTTT
d_call: TRBD1
clone_size: once
j_call: TRBJ1-5
v_call: TRBV27

cdr3_aa: CASSLQGARAFF
cdr3_nt: TGTGCCAGCAGTCTACAGGGGGCGCGAGCTTTCTTT
d_call: TRBD1
clone_size: -
j_call: TRBJ1-1
v_call: TRBV6-2/TRBV6-3

cdr3_aa: CASSSPGMAGTFNYGYTF
cdr3_nt: TGTGCCAGCAGTTCCCCGGGGATGGCGGGCACCTTTAACTATGGCTACACCTTC
d_call: -
clone_size: -
j_call: TRBJ1-2
v_call: TRBV28

cdr3_aa: CASRGHPTSGNTIYF
cdr3_nt: TGTGCCAGCAGGGGGCACCCGACCTCTGGAAACACCATATATTTT
d_call: -
clone_size: -
j_call: TRBJ1-3
v_call: TRBV6-5

cdr3_aa: CATPGLAGSYEQYF
cdr3_nt: TGTGCCACCCCAGGACTAGCGGGATCCTACGAGCAGTACTTC
d_call: TRBD2
clone_size: -
j_call: TRBJ2-7
v_call: TRBV6-5

cdr3_aa: CASSLLAGGLGDTQYF
cdr3_nt: TGTGCCAGCAGCTTACTAGCGGGGGGGCTGGGGGATACGCAGTATTTT
d_call: TRBD2
clone_size: -
j_call: TRBJ2-3
v_call: TRBV5-4

cdr3_aa: CASRMGQGFSGNTIYF
cdr3_nt: TGTGCCAGCAGAATGGGACAGGGGTTCTCTGGAAACACCATATATTTT
d_call: TRBD1
clone_size: -
j_call: TRBJ1-3
v_call: TRBV6-4

cdr3_aa: CASSTGVTGMNTEAFF
cdr3_nt: TGTGCCAGCAGCACGGGAGTGACAGGGATGAACACTGAAGCTTTCTTT
d_call: TRBD1
clone_size: -
j_call: TRBJ1-1
v_call: TRBV5-8

cdr3_aa: CASSFGGVDGETQYF
cdr3_nt: TGTGCTAGCAGCTTTGGGGGGGTCGATGGAGAGACCCAGTACTTC
d_call: TRBD2
clone_size: -
j_call: TRBJ2-5
v_call: TRBV7-7

cdr3_aa: CASTEGRLLKVGNTEAFF
cdr3_nt: TGTGCCAGCACGGAGGGAAGACTGTTAAAAGTGGGAAACACTGAAGCTTTCTTT
d_call: -
clone_size: few
j_call: TRBJ1-1
v_call: TRBV2

cdr3_aa: CASSKIPRLAGKTQYF
cdr3_nt: TGTGCCAGCAGCAAAATCCCCCGGCTAGCGGGGAAGACCCAGTACTTC
d_call: -
clone_size: -
j_call: TRBJ2-5
v_call: TRBV21-1

cdr3_aa: CASSLAGQGNTEAFF
cdr3_nt: TGCGCCAGCAGCTTAGCCGGTCAGGGGAACACTGAAGCTTTCTTT
d_call: -
clone_size: once
j_call: TRBJ1-1
v_call: TRBV5-1

cdr3_aa: CASSLHRTGSNTEAFF
cdr3_nt: TGTGCCAGCAGCCTGCATCGGACAGGATCGAACACTGAAGCTTTCTTT
d_call: TRBD1
clone_size: -
j_call: TRBJ1-1
v_call: TRBV7-2

cdr3_aa: CASNPGRRTGELFF
cdr3_nt: TGTGCCAGCAATCCCGGGAGAAGGACCGGGGAGCTGTTTTTT
d_call: -
clone_size: -
j_call: TRBJ2-2
v_call: TRBV6-6

cdr3_aa: CASSSPGSGANVLTF
cdr3_nt: TGTGCCAGCAGCTCCCCGGGGTCGGGGGCCAACGTCCTGACTTTC
d_call: -
clone_size: few
j_call: TRBJ2-6
v_call: TRBV5-4

cdr3_aa: CATSDRASGGAPDTQYF
cdr3_nt: TGTGCCACCAGTGATCGGGCTAGCGGGGGGGCCCCAGATACGCAGTATTTT
d_call: TRBD2
clone_size: -
j_call: TRBJ2-3
v_call: TRBV24-1

cdr3_aa: CASSQHHQGKEKLFF
cdr3_nt: TGCGCCAGCAGCCAGCATCATCAGGGGAAAGAAAAACTGTTTTTT
d_call: -
clone_size: -
j_call: TRBJ1-4
v_call: TRBV4-3

cdr3_aa: CSVGDRLSEQYF
cdr3_nt: TGCAGCGTCGGGGACAGGTTGTCCGAGCAGTACTTC
d_call: TRBD1
clone_size: -
j_call: TRBJ2-7
v_call: TRBV29-1

cdr3_aa: CASSPQEVLNEQFF
cdr3_nt: TGCGCCAGCAGCCCTCAAGAGGTTCTCAATGAGCAGTTCTTC
d_call: -
clone_size: -
j_call: TRBJ2-1
v_call: TRBV5-1

cdr3_aa: CASSSPVAGAGEQYF
cdr3_nt: TGTGCCAGCAGTTCCCCAGTGGCGGGGGCGGGAGAGCAGTACTTC
d_call: -
clone_size: -
j_call: TRBJ2-7
v_call: TRBV6-6

cdr3_aa: CAISTGWTEAFF
cdr3_nt: TGTGCCATCAGTACAGGGTGGACTGAAGCTTTCTTT
d_call: -
clone_size: -
j_call: TRBJ1-1
v_call: TRBV10-3

cdr3_aa: CASSSGGTGGTEAFF
cdr3_nt: TGCGCCAGCAGCTCCGGTGGGACAGGGGGGACTGAAGCTTTCTTT
d_call: TRBD1
clone_size: -
j_call: TRBJ1-1
v_call: TRBV5-1

cdr3_aa: CASSPPSGDNNEQFF
cdr3_nt: TGCGCCAGCAGCCCCCCGAGCGGGGACAACAATGAGCAGTTCTTC
d_call: -
clone_size: -
j_call: TRBJ2-1
v_call: TRBV4-1

cdr3_aa: CASSVAVGTRGTQYF
cdr3_nt: TGTGCCAGCAGCGTAGCGGTGGGGACCAGGGGGACCCAGTACTTC
d_call: -
clone_size: few
j_call: TRBJ2-5
v_call: TRBV9

cdr3_aa: CASSLNQGLGTFF
cdr3_nt: TGTGCCAGCAGTCTTAATCAGGGGTTGGGAACTTTCTTT
d_call: -
clone_size: -
j_call: TRBJ1-1
v_call: TRBV28

cdr3_aa: CASSPDRPGANVLTF
cdr3_nt: TGCGCCAGCAGCCCCGACAGACCTGGGGCCAACGTCCTGACTTTC
d_call: -
clone_size: once
j_call: TRBJ2-6
v_call: TRBV5-1

cdr3_aa: CASSLGSSATQYF
cdr3_nt: TGCGCCAGCAGCTTGGGGTCCAGCGCTACGCAGTATTTT
d_call: -
clone_size: -
j_call: TRBJ2-3
v_call: TRBV5-1

cdr3_aa: CASGRDSLETQYF
cdr3_nt: TGTGCCAGCGGTCGGGACAGTTTGGAGACCCAGTACTTC
d_call: TRBD1
clone_size: -
j_call: TRBJ2-5
v_call: TRBV18

cdr3_aa: CASSAYSGDFEQYF
cdr3_nt: TGTGCCAGCAGCGCCTATTCCGGCGACTTTGAGCAGTACTTC
d_call: -
clone_size: -
j_call: TRBJ2-7
v_call: TRBV7-9

cdr3_aa: CASSRAADSSYNEQFF
cdr3_nt: TGTGCCAGTAGTAGGGCGGCGGACAGCTCCTACAATGAGCAGTTCTTC
d_call: -
clone_size: -
j_call: TRBJ2-1
v_call: TRBV19

cdr3_aa: CASSYSTGRNTIYF
cdr3_nt: TGTGCCAGCAGCTACTCGACAGGGAGGAACACCATATATTTT
d_call: TRBD1
clone_size: -
j_call: TRBJ1-3
v_call: TRBV13

cdr3_aa: CASSLGSTDRAVSPLHF
cdr3_nt: TGCGCCAGCAGCTTGGGTAGTACGGACAGGGCGGTGTCACCCCTCCACTTT
d_call: TRBD1
clone_size: -
j_call: TRBJ1-6
v_call: TRBV5-1

cdr3_aa: CSVEGGENTEAFF
cdr3_nt: TGCAGCGTTGAAGGGGGGGAGAACACTGAAGCTTTCTTT
d_call: -
clone_size: once
j_call: TRBJ1-1
v_call: TRBV29-1

cdr3_aa: CASSRTGGYYEQYF
cdr3_nt: TGTGCCAGCAGTCGGACAGGAGGTTACTACGAGCAGTACTTC
d_call: TRBD1
clone_size: -
j_call: TRBJ2-7
v_call: TRBV6-5

cdr3_aa: CASSLEARNQPQHF
cdr3_nt: TGTGCCAGCAGCTTAGAGGCCAGGAATCAGCCCCAGCATTTT
d_call: -
clone_size: -
j_call: TRBJ1-5
v_call: TRBV7-6

cdr3_aa: CASKRTEYEKLFF
cdr3_nt: TGTGCCAGCAAGAGGACAGAGTATGAAAAACTGTTTTTT
d_call: -
clone_size: -
j_call: TRBJ1-4
v_call: TRBV12-3/TRBV12-4